This T cell receptor (beta chain) derives from a study of blood T cell repertoires in COVID-19. Study details: T cells, B-cell-depleted T cells, or PBMCs supplied cDNA or gDNA.

The CDR3 loop spans 15 amino acids. Trimming cost V 4 bases and J 0 bases, with 13 bases left between them. Germline V gives CDR1 SGHKS, CDR2 YYEKEE (reference sequence). Per the study methods: Amplified reference gene primers provided the basis for estimating nucleated cell counts. Profiled with immunoSEQ multiplex PCR; TCRdb holds only in-frame clones, not every one. For V, J and clone size, that table is used; D and trimming come from the DNA. The table shows tens of thousands of clones, with roughly nine tenths occurring only once. This TCR came from a man in his sixties or seventies with acute or convalescent COVID-19. The rearrangement links TRBV5-5 to TRBJ1-1, with D hard to call. Sequencing input: peripheral blood. The CDR3 protein is CASSTVPGVNTEAFF. For the CDR3, the DNA is TGTGCCAGCAGCACGGTCCCCGGGGTGAACACTGAAGCTTTCTTT.